The TCR beta chain described here comes from a study of early T cells in non-severe SARS-CoV-2 infection. Across the whole study: Chains were unpaired, as sequencing was done on bulk RNA from unsorted whole blood.

Study findings and constraints: The VDJdb matching leaned toward anti-spike CD8 responses and overlooked private and CD4 specificities.

The germline CDR1 and CDR2 sequences are LNHDA and SQIVND (reference sequence). The CDR3 is 15 amino acids. V was shortened by 2 bases and J by 8 bases, with 17 bases between the two germline ends. Each CDR3 protein is one row after TCRdb ran MiXCR on the 5' RACE reads. Of about 33,000 distinct CDR3 sequences detected, less than 6.5% appear once; the ten largest clones hold 12% to 15%. This clonotype came up many times. No antigen is known for it. The rearrangement uses TRBV19 and TRBJ2-3; the D gene is possibly TRBD2 (5 bases). The clonotype was recovered from an adult who was a healthcare worker with PCR-confirmed SARS-CoV-2 infection or an uninfected control (not recorded which). Sequencing was performed on whole blood. The CDR3 reads CASSILAESLGTQYF. Written as DNA, the CDR3 is TGTGCCAGTAGTATACTAGCAGAAAGCCTCGGTACGCAGTATTTT.